This T cell receptor beta chain was identified in a study of blood T cell repertoires in COVID-19. The overall study: Sites across the United States, Italy and Spain contributed samples from acute and convalescent COVID-19. Sources were T cells, B-cell-depleted T cells, or PBMCs; the material itself was cDNA or gDNA.

Authors' methods: Amplification from reference gene primers served as the basis for estimated nucleated cell counts. Sequencing was performed with immunoSEQ multiplex PCR; in TCRdb, only in-frame clones are kept and a portion is missing. The D gene and trimming were derived from the DNA, and the V and J assignments and clone size from that table. The sample contains over 200,000 clones, around four fifths of which appear only once. Germline CDR1 LGHDT, CDR2 YNNKEL (reference sequence). The CDR3 totals 16 residues. Trimming at V came to 4 bases and at J to 5 bases, leaving 12 bases not matched to a gene.

The sample was peripheral blood. The chain carries TRBV3-1 (or the pseudogene TRBV3-2) and TRBJ2-7; 9 nucleotides match TRBD1. This TCR came from an older woman with active or convalescent COVID-19. The CDR3, as DNA: TGTGCCAGCAGCCCTAAGATCCGGACAGGGGAGCACGAGCAGTACTTC. Its translation is CASSPKIRTGEHEQYF.